This TCR beta chain is from a study of cytotoxic CD8 clonotypes in ibrutinib-treated CLL. In the study overall: Averaging across samples gave roughly 250,000 productive templates and roughly 100,000 productive rearrangements.

General study findings and limits: Clonality climbed at ibrutinib response, then dropped toward baseline at progression. Higher circulating CD8+ T-cell counts strongly accompanied higher baseline clonality, above age-matched healthy donors.

A word on this clone: Antigen specificity is unknown.

Profiled with immunoSEQ multiplex PCR; TCRdb holds only in-frame clones, not every one. Here the sample spans around 310,000 clones, around four fifths being singletons. The sequence was collected from a human donor with chronic lymphocytic leukemia. The material sequenced was PBMCs, taken before ibrutinib treatment.

CDR3 amino acids: CASSELGRRTGELFF. CDR3 sequence (DNA): TGTGCCAGCAGTGAATTGGGCAGGCGAACCGGGGAGCTGTTTTTT. V is TRBV25-1 and J is TRBJ2-2; D unclear. Deletions cut 1 base from V and 5 bases from J, with 11 bases between. CDR3 length: 15 residues. Germline assignment: CDR1 MGHDK and CDR2 SYGVNS. Variable domain in full (rest from reference TRBV25-1 and TRBJ2-2): EADIYQTPRYLVIGTGKKITLECSQTMGHDKMYWYQQDPGMELHLIHYSYGVNSTEKGDLSSESTVSRIRTEHFPLTLESARPSHTSQYLCASSELGRRTGELFFGEGSRLTVL.